The 2 T cell receptor beta chains below were found in one sample sequenced in a study of sequential checkpoint blockade in melanoma. Documented treatment: randomized to nivolumab then ipilimumab (arm A) or the reverse (arm B). Sequenced by immunoSEQ multiplex PCR; TCRdb stores in-frame clones only, minus some. The repertoire consists of about 11,000 clones, with around 30% occurring once and the leading ten covering 20% to 30%. Sample: tumor tissue (inferred from file names), taken from a patient given nivolumab and ipilimumab in sequence. These TCRs come from a human donor with melanoma.

This sequence joins TRBV9 and TRBJ1-2; 7 bases are a match to TRBD1. The CDR3 is 14 residues long. J gave up 7 bases and V 4 bases, and 10 bases lay outside the gene matches. CDR1 is SGDLS, CDR2 YYNGEE, per germline. This chain's CDR3 is CASSHDRVGGGYTF. In DNA, the CDR3 is TGTGCCAGCAGCCATGACAGGGTTGGAGGTGGCTACACCTTC.

This chain joins TRBV7-2 and TRBJ2-7; 7 bases line up with TRBD1. CDR3 size: 13 residues. Germline trimming cut 5 bases from V and 4 bases from J; bases unmatched to any gene: 5. The V gene's germline CDR1 is SGHTA and CDR2 FQGNSA. The CDR3, as DNA: TGTGCCAGCAGCCGGAGACAGGGTTACGAGCAGTACTTC. Its translation is CASSRRQGYEQYF.